A selection of T cell receptor beta chains follows, all from one sample in a study of blood T cell repertoires in COVID-19. Sequencing used immunoSEQ multiplex PCR; TCRdb keeps in-frame clones, though not all of them. The table has tens of thousands of clones, approximately 91% seen once. Material: peripheral blood. Source of these receptors: a woman aged 55 to 70 with active COVID-19. The CDR3 runs from the conserved cysteine through the conserved F or W. The D gene is left open where the match is weak. Clone sizes are given selectively: once, few, many, or a class where the clone is expanded.

size	length	J	D	V	DNA	CDR3
NA	15	TRBJ1-2	TRBD1	TRBV7-8	TGTGCCAGCAGCTCCTACGGACAGGGGGAGGGAGGCTACACCTTC	CASSSYGQGEGGYTF
NA	13	TRBJ1-5	NA	TRBV7-9	TGTGCCAGCAGCTTAGGTCCGAATCAGCCCCAGCATTTT	CASSLGPNQPQHF
NA	15	TRBJ1-2	NA	TRBV3-1/TRBV3-2	TGTGCCAGCAGCCAAGAAAATTCAGGCCGCTATGGCTACACCTTC	CASSQENSGRYGYTF
NA	16	TRBJ1-3	NA	TRBV4-3	TGCGCCAGCAGCCAAGATCGAGCAGGCTCTGGAAACACCATATATTTT	CASSQDRAGSGNTIYF
few	19	TRBJ1-2	TRBD1	TRBV3-1/TRBV3-2	TGTGCCAGCAGCCAAGACCGTCCTCTCACCGGGACAGGGCGCTATGGCTACACCTTC	CASSQDRPLTGTGRYGYTF
once	15	TRBJ1-5	NA	TRBV19	TGTGCCAGTACTCCCGACGCGGTGAGCAATCAGCCCCAGCATTTT	CASTPDAVSNQPQHF
NA	15	TRBJ2-2	TRBD1	TRBV5-5	TGTGCCAGCAGCTCCCGCTCAGGGGGTACCGGGGAGCTGTTTTTT	CASSSRSGGTGELFF
once	15	TRBJ1-5	TRBD1	TRBV12-5	TGTGCTAGTGGTTTGGCCGACAGGGCCGGCCAGCCCCAGCATTTT	CASGLADRAGQPQHF
NA	12	TRBJ1-1	NA	TRBV3-1/TRBV3-2	TGTGCCAGCAGACTTGGGAACACTGAAGCTTTCTTT	CASRLGNTEAFF
NA	13	TRBJ2-2	NA	TRBV29-1	TGCAGCGTTACCGGGGAAAACACCGGGGAGCTGTTTTTT	CSVTGENTGELFF
NA	13	TRBJ1-1	NA	TRBV9	TGTGCCAGCAGCGTAGGCGGGTACACTGAAGCTTTCTTT	CASSVGGYTEAFF
NA	10	TRBJ2-7	NA	TRBV19	TGTGCCAGTACGCGTCTCGAGCAGTACTTC	CASTRLEQYF
NA	16	TRBJ2-4	TRBD2	TRBV6-2/TRBV6-3	TGTGCCAGCAGTGGGACTAGCGGGGGGGGATATAACATTCAGTACTTC	CASSGTSGGGYNIQYF
once	13	TRBJ1-2	TRBD1	TRBV2	TGTGCCAGCAGGACAGGGGGCGACTATGGCTACACCTTC	CASRTGGDYGYTF
NA	15	TRBJ2-2	NA	TRBV10-2	TGCGCCAGCACGGGTCAGGGCCAATTAACCGGGGAGCTGTTTTTT	CASTGQGQLTGELFF
NA	15	TRBJ2-5	TRBD2	TRBV10-3	TGTGCCACGACTAGCGGGGGGCTCCCTCGTGGGACCCAGTACTTC	CATTSGGLPRGTQYF
NA	13	TRBJ1-2	TRBD1	TRBV5-1	TGCGCCAGCAGCCCGGACAGGGTCTATGGCTACACCTTC	CASSPDRVYGYTF
few	13	TRBJ2-2	TRBD1	TRBV29-1	TGCAGCGCCGCTACAGGGGTCGCCGGGGAGCTGTTTTTT	CSAATGVAGELFF
NA	15	TRBJ2-3	NA	TRBV5-1	TGCGCCAGCAGAACGGGACAAACTAGCACAGATACGCAGTATTTT	CASRTGQTSTDTQYF
NA	16	TRBJ2-3	TRBD1	TRBV5-1	TGCGCCAGCAGCGAGTCCGGGACAGGGAGGGGAGATACGCAGTATTTT	CASSESGTGRGDTQYF
NA	12	TRBJ2-5	NA	TRBV2	TGTGCCAGCAGTGATGAGCTTGAGACCCAGTACTTC	CASSDELETQYF
NA	17	TRBJ2-3	NA	TRBV21-1	TGTGCCAGCAGCATTCCCGAGCGGACAGGGGGCCTAGATACGCAGTATTTT	CASSIPERTGGLDTQYF
NA	11	TRBJ1-5	NA	TRBV19	TGTGCCAGTGGGAGGGCTCAGCCCCAGCATTTT	CASGRAQPQHF
NA	14	TRBJ1-6	TRBD1	TRBV2	TGTGCCGGGGATAGGACAGGGGTGAATTCACCCCTCCACTTT	CAGDRTGVNSPLHF
NA	15	TRBJ1-5	TRBD1	TRBV9	TGTGCCAGCAGCGTGGGGGGACAGGGAGGGCAGCCCCAGCATTTT	CASSVGGQGGQPQHF
NA	16	TRBJ2-7	TRBD1	TRBV5-1	TGCGCCAGCAGCTTGGCCTGGAGACAGGGATCCTACGAGCAGTACTTC	CASSLAWRQGSYEQYF
NA	15	TRBJ2-1	TRBD1	TRBV5-1	TGCGCCAGCAGCACACTCGACAGGGTGGAAGATGAGCAGTTCTTC	CASSTLDRVEDEQFF
NA	14	TRBJ2-5	NA	TRBV18	TGTGCCAGCTCGGCGACAGGTCTTCAAGAGACCCAGTACTTC	CASSATGLQETQYF
once	13	TRBJ2-7	NA	TRBV29-1	TGCAGCGTTGCGCAGGGGCGCGGCCACGAGCAGTACTTC	CSVAQGRGHEQYF
NA	16	TRBJ1-1	NA	TRBV4-1	TGCGCCAGCAGCCAAGACTACTCTATCGGGTGGATTGAAGCTTTCTTT	CASSQDYSIGWIEAFF
once	15	TRBJ1-5	NA	TRBV18	TGTGCCAGCTCAGCCCAGGAAATTAGCAATCAGCCCCAGCATTTT	CASSAQEISNQPQHF
NA	14	TRBJ2-2	NA	TRBV5-4	TGTGCCAGCAGCTTTTCGGGTGTGACCGGGGAGCTGTTTTTT	CASSFSGVTGELFF
once	13	TRBJ2-1	NA	TRBV6-1	TGTGCCAGCAGTGAAAAGCGGGCCGATGAGCAGTTCTTC	CASSEKRADEQFF
NA	15	TRBJ2-2	NA	TRBV3-1/TRBV3-2	TGTGCCAGCAGCCAGAGGGGGGGCCAGACCGGGGAGCTGTTTTTT	CASSQRGGQTGELFF
NA	16	TRBJ1-4	TRBD1	TRBV19	TGTGCCAGTAGAGCTCTTACCGGGACAGGTAATGAAAAACTGTTTTTT	CASRALTGTGNEKLFF
NA	16	TRBJ2-3	TRBD2	TRBV27	TGTGCCAGCAGTTTAGGGCGGGGGACTAGCACAGATACGCAGTATTTT	CASSLGRGTSTDTQYF
NA	14	TRBJ2-5	NA	TRBV2	TGTGCCAGCAGTGACATCCCCGGGGTTGAGACCCAGTACTTC	CASSDIPGVETQYF
NA	13	TRBJ1-6	TRBD1	TRBV7-9	TGTGCCAGCAGCTCAGGGGGCGACTCACCCCTCCACTTT	CASSSGGDSPLHF
NA	18	TRBJ1-4	TRBD1	TRBV5-1	TGCGCCAGCAGCTCGGACAGGGGCCATCAGGCGGCTAATGAAAAACTGTTTTTT	CASSSDRGHQAANEKLFF
NA	14	TRBJ2-1	TRBD2	TRBV4-1	TGCGCCAGCAGCCTTAGCGGGGGGCCCTATGAGCAGTTCTTC	CASSLSGGPYEQFF
NA	13	TRBJ1-2	NA	TRBV14	TGTGCCAGCAGCCAAGGGGGAGGTTACGGCTACACCTTC	CASSQGGGYGYTF